The table lists the clone carrying this T cell receptor beta chain with a count of one. Looked up from germline, CDR1 is SGHNT and CDR2 is YYREEE (reference sequence). V shed 3 bases, J shed 5 bases, and the junction held 7 bases outside the gene matches. The CDR3 has 16 amino acids. This specimen belongs to a study of T cell changes during pregnancy in multiple sclerosis. Generated by immunoSEQ multiplex PCR, the TCRdb table keeps only in-frame clones and is missing some. The profile shows 95,000 to 100,000 clones, more than 85% of them singletons. The clonotype originates from a female donor with multiple sclerosis, enrolled in a pregnancy study. Sequencing used peripheral blood, obtained in the second trimester of pregnancy. This chain connects TRBV5-4 to TRBJ2-1, with 11 nucleotides matching TRBD2. The CDR3 protein is CASSSRGTSGNNEQFF. The CDR3 nucleotides read TGTGCCAGCAGCTCCCGCGGGACTAGCGGTAACAATGAGCAGTTCTTC.